These T cell receptor beta chains were read from a single sample in a study of cytomegalovirus exposure and HLA in healthy donors. Profiling relied on immunoSEQ multiplex PCR, and the TCRdb table lists in-frame clones only, not all of them. The sample lists tens of thousands of clones; less than 65% were seen once. Sequences were obtained from PBMCs. These receptors were collected from a woman in her twenties or thirties in good health and CMV-seropositive. Each CDR3 is given with its conserved first and last residue. A D gene is named only where the DNA matches it firmly. Some rows have no size entry. The others give once, few or many, or a class for an expanded clone.

size | J | length | D | V | CDR3 | DNA
- | TRBJ1-5 | 14 | - | TRBV14 | CASSQGRDNQPQHF | TGTGCCAGCAGCCAAGGCAGGGACAATCAGCCCCAGCATTTT
- | TRBJ1-6 | 15 | - | TRBV14 | CASSQAGGWNSPLHF | TGTGCCAGCAGCCAAGCGGGCGGGTGGAATTCACCCCTCCACTTT
- | TRBJ1-2 | 13 | - | TRBV30 | CAWSRAGLQGYTF | TGTGCCTGGAGCCGCGCGGGATTACAGGGCTACACCTTC
- | TRBJ2-3 | 12 | - | TRBV30 | CAWSRAVDTQYF | TGTGCCTGGAGCAGGGCGGTAGATACGCAGTATTTT
- | TRBJ2-1 | 12 | - | TRBV28 | CASSLSRVLQFF | TGTGCCAGCAGTTTGTCCCGAGTCTTGCAGTTCTTC
- | TRBJ1-1 | 14 | TRBD1 | TRBV7-9 | CASSLGQGNTEAFF | TGTGCCAGCAGCCTGGGACAGGGGAACACTGAAGCTTTCTTT
- | TRBJ1-2 | 13 | - | TRBV29-1 | CSAVTDASYGYTF | TGCAGCGCTGTGACAGACGCCAGCTATGGCTACACCTTC
- | TRBJ2-1 | 16 | TRBD2 | TRBV5-4 | CASSLGLAGGPNEQFF | TGTGCCAGCAGCTTGGGATTAGCGGGGGGGCCAAACGAGCAGTTCTTC
- | TRBJ2-3 | 12 | - | TRBV7-9 | CASSREADTQYF | TGTGCCAGCAGTAGGGAGGCAGATACGCAGTATTTT
- | TRBJ2-7 | 15 | - | TRBV7-9 | CASSRDTWSSYEQYF | TGTGCCAGCAGTAGGGACACATGGAGCTCCTACGAGCAGTACTTC
- | TRBJ2-5 | 14 | - | TRBV27 | CASSLFGNQETQYF | TGTGCCAGCAGTTTATTCGGGAACCAAGAGACCCAGTACTTC
few | TRBJ2-3 | 16 | TRBD2 | TRBV5-5 | CASSLEGTTQLDTQYF | TGTGCCAGCAGCTTGGAAGGGACTACCCAGTTGGATACGCAGTATTTT
- | TRBJ1-5 | 15 | - | TRBV2 | CASSVKQGFNQPQHF | TGTGCCAGCAGTGTAAAACAGGGCTTTAATCAGCCCCAGCATTTT
- | TRBJ2-5 | 15 | TRBD2 | TRBV18 | CASSPGLAGGETQYF | TGTGCCAGCTCACCGGGACTAGCGGGGGGAGAGACCCAGTACTTC
once | TRBJ2-2 | 13 | TRBD1 | TRBV4-1 | CASSQDRVGELFF | TGCGCCAGCAGCCAGGACAGGGTAGGGGAGCTGTTTTTT
- | TRBJ1-6 | 13 | - | TRBV27 | CASSFTGDSPLHF | TGTGCCAGCAGTTTCACGGGGGATTCACCCCTCCACTTT
few | TRBJ1-4 | 15 | - | TRBV15 | CATSTTGGGGEKLFF | TGTGCCACCAGCACCACGGGGGGAGGAGGTGAAAAACTGTTTTTT
- | TRBJ2-5 | 12 | - | TRBV30 | CAWSMATSAQYF | TGTGCCTGGAGTATGGCGACATCGGCCCAGTACTTC
- | TRBJ1-6 | 15 | TRBD1 | TRBV7-2 | CASSLDPTGRSPLHF | TGTGCCAGCAGCTTAGATCCGACAGGGCGTTCACCCCTCCACTTT
- | TRBJ2-1 | 15 | TRBD1 | TRBV7-2 | CASGTGQGSYNEQFF | TGTGCCAGCGGGACTGGACAGGGGAGTTACAATGAGCAGTTCTTC
- | TRBJ2-5 | 14 | TRBD1 | TRBV5-1 | CASSSGTGKETQYF | TGCGCCAGCAGTTCCGGGACAGGGAAAGAGACCCAGTACTTC
- | TRBJ2-7 | 14 | - | TRBV6-5 | CASSYDTSSYEQYF | TGTGCCAGCAGTTACGATACTAGCTCCTACGAGCAGTACTTC
- | TRBJ2-1 | 14 | - | TRBV6-6 | CASSPRVGSNEQFF | TGTGCCAGCAGTCCCAGGGTGGGTAGCAATGAGCAGTTCTTC
few | TRBJ1-1 | 14 | - | TRBV19 | CASSINPGFPEAFF | TGTGCCAGTAGTATCAATCCAGGGTTCCCTGAAGCTTTCTTT
- | TRBJ2-1 | 20 | TRBD2 | TRBV30 | CAWSVRLGLAGRHSYNEQFF | TGTGCCTGGAGTGTAAGGTTAGGACTAGCGGGGCGACACTCCTACAATGAGCAGTTCTTC
once | TRBJ1-1 | 15 | - | TRBV13 | CASSLGNRGGTEAFF | TGTGCCAGCAGCTTAGGGAATAGGGGGGGCACTGAAGCTTTCTTT
- | TRBJ2-7 | 15 | TRBD1 | TRBV2 | CASSSTGMRLSEQYF | TGTGCCAGCAGTTCGACAGGGATGCGCCTGAGCGAGCAGTACTTC
once | TRBJ2-7 | 13 | - | TRBV6-5 | CASSRTLHYEQYF | TGTGCCAGCAGTAGGACTTTGCACTACGAGCAGTACTTC
- | TRBJ1-6 | 13 | TRBD1 | TRBV19 | CATAGQGGSPLHF | TGTGCCACCGCGGGACAGGGAGGTTCACCCCTCCACTTT
- | TRBJ2-1 | 12 | TRBD2 | TRBV7-6 | CASSSLGLVQFF | TGTGCCAGCAGCTCCTTAGGACTAGTGCAGTTCTTC
few | TRBJ2-3 | 15 | - | TRBV6-1 | CASSEGGGYTDTQYF | TGTGCCAGCAGTGAAGGTGGAGGTTACACAGATACGCAGTATTTT
- | TRBJ2-7 | 14 | - | TRBV7-9 | CASTPGLFPYEQYF | TGTGCCAGCACCCCCGGACTCTTTCCCTACGAGCAGTACTTC
- | TRBJ1-1 | 14 | - | TRBV4-2 | CASSQEAMNTEAFF | TGTGCCAGCAGCCAAGAGGCCATGAACACTGAAGCTTTCTTT
- | TRBJ2-1 | 15 | - | TRBV7-6 | CASSLMSGDHNEQFF | TGTGCCAGCAGCTTAATGTCAGGGGACCACAATGAGCAGTTCTTC
few | TRBJ2-5 | 13 | - | TRBV5-4 | CASSLDRVGTQYF | TGTGCCAGCAGCTTGGACAGGGTCGGGACCCAGTACTTC
once | TRBJ1-2 | 13 | TRBD1 | TRBV10-3 | CATGTGGGYGYTF | TGTGCCACGGGGACAGGGGGCGGCTATGGCTACACCTTC
- | TRBJ1-2 | 13 | - | TRBV30 | CAWSAGSGYGYTF | TGTGCCTGGAGTGCCGGCAGCGGATATGGCTACACCTTC
few | TRBJ2-7 | 13 | - | TRBV15 | CATSRDIPYEQYF | TGTGCCACCAGCAGGGACATCCCCTACGAGCAGTACTTC
- | TRBJ2-5 | 12 | - | TRBV7-9 | CASSSPIETQYF | TGTGCCAGCAGCTCCCCAATAGAGACCCAGTACTTC
- | TRBJ1-1 | 13 | - | TRBV19 | CATKTGMVTEAFF | TGTGCCACCAAGACAGGTATGGTCACTGAAGCTTTCTTT
- | TRBJ2-3 | 18 | - | TRBV9 | CASSVGRTSNPTTDTQYF | TGTGCCAGCAGCGTAGGGAGGACGTCTAACCCCACCACAGATACGCAGTATTTT
few | TRBJ2-7 | 13 | - | TRBV27 | CASRPGGSYEQYF | TGTGCCAGCAGGCCAGGGGGGTCCTACGAGCAGTACTTC
few | TRBJ2-7 | 13 | - | TRBV28 | CASKARDSYEQYF | TGTGCCAGCAAGGCGCGGGACTCCTACGAGCAGTACTTC
- | TRBJ2-5 | 14 | TRBD2 | TRBV19 | CASSTGLARQTQYF | TGTGCCAGTAGTACTGGACTAGCGAGACAGACCCAGTACTTC
- | TRBJ2-5 | 14 | TRBD1 | TRBV7-7 | CASSATGIKETQYF | TGTGCCAGCAGCGCGACAGGGATCAAAGAGACCCAGTACTTC
- | TRBJ1-1 | 14 | TRBD1 | TRBV5-1 | CASSSGQGFTEAFF | TGCGCCAGCAGCTCCGGACAGGGGTTCACTGAAGCTTTCTTT
- | TRBJ2-3 | 13 | TRBD2 | TRBV7-9 | CASGGLTTDTQYF | TGTGCCAGCGGGGGACTAACTACAGATACGCAGTATTTT
- | TRBJ2-7 | 15 | - | TRBV5-4 | CASSLSRGDSYEQYF | TGTGCCAGCAGCTTGTCTAGAGGAGACTCCTACGAGCAGTACTTC
few | TRBJ2-1 | 15 | - | TRBV10-1 | CASSLTDNSYNEQFF | TGCGCCAGCAGTCTGACTGATAACTCCTACAATGAGCAGTTCTTC
- | TRBJ1-2 | 14 | - | TRBV27 | CASSLGQGIDGYPF | TGTGCCAGCAGTTTAGGGCAGGGGATCGATGGCTACCCCTTC
- | TRBJ1-4 | 14 | TRBD1 | TRBV6-6 | CASRYRGRDEKLFF | TGTGCCAGCAGGTACAGGGGGCGGGATGAAAAACTGTTTTTT
- | TRBJ2-5 | 14 | - | TRBV30 | CAWSGGVNLETQYF | TGTGCCTGGAGTGGGGGGGTGAATTTAGAGACCCAGTACTTC
- | TRBJ1-3 | 18 | - | TRBV4-3 | CASSQEFRGSLSGNTIYF | TGCGCCAGCAGCCAAGAATTCAGGGGCTCCCTATCTGGAAACACCATATATTTT
once | TRBJ1-1 | 15 | TRBD1 | TRBV18 | CASSQRQGLNAEAFF | TGTGCCAGCTCACAACGACAGGGCCTTAACGCTGAAGCTTTCTTT
- | TRBJ1-2 | 13 | - | TRBV5-1 | CASSLDGAYGYTF | TGCGCCAGCAGCTTGGACGGAGCTTATGGCTACACCTTC
once | TRBJ1-1 | 14 | - | TRBV2 | CASSPGPTIWKAFF | TGTGCCAGCAGCCCAGGGCCGACCATTTGGAAAGCTTTCTTT
- | TRBJ1-1 | 14 | - | TRBV30 | CAWSPPWGVTEAFF | TGTGCCTGGAGTCCCCCCTGGGGGGTGACTGAAGCTTTCTTT